The source of this T cell receptor beta chain is a study of T cell changes during pregnancy in multiple sclerosis. Data came from immunoSEQ multiplex PCR; TCRdb stores just in-frame clones and leaves some out. The table includes some 83,000 clones, roughly nine tenths detected once. The germline V gene has CDR1 MNHEY and CDR2 SVGAGI. V lost 0 bases, J lost 5 bases, and 7 bases lay in between. The CDR3 loop spans 13 amino acids. This rearrangement joins TRBV6-5 to TRBJ1-2; TRBD1 might be the D (6 bases). The sequences come from PBMCs, collected in the first trimester of pregnancy. The sequence derives from a female donor in good health, serving as a control in a pregnancy study. Some clones in this sample may be carry-over from other donors' samples. CDR3 sequence (DNA): TGTGCCAGCAGTTACTCGAGGGGGTATGGCTACACCTTC. It codes for CASSYSRGYGYTF.